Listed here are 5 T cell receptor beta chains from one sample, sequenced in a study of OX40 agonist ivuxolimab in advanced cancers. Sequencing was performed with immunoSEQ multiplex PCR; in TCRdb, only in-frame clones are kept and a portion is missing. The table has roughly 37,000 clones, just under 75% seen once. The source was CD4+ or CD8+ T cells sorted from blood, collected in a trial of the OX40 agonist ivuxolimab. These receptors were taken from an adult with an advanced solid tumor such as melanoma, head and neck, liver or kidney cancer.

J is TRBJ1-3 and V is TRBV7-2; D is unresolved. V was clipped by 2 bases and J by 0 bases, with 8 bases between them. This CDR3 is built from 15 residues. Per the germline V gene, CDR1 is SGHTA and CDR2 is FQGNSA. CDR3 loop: CASSLRKASGNTIYF. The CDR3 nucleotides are TGTGCCAGCAGCTTAAGGAAGGCCTCTGGAAACACCATATATTTT.

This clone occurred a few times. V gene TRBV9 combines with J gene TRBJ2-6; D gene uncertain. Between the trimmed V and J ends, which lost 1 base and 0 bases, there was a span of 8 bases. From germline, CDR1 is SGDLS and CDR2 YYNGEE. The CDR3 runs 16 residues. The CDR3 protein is CASSVMASSGANVLTF. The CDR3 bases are TGTGCCAGCAGCGTAATGGCCAGCTCTGGGGCCAACGTCCTGACTTTC.

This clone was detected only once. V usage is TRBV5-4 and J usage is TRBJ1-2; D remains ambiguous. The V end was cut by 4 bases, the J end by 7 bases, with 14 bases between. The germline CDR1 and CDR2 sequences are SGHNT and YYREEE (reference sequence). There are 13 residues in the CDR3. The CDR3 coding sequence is TGTGCCAGCAGCCAAATCGAGGTGCCTGGCTACACCTTC. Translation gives CASSQIEVPGYTF.

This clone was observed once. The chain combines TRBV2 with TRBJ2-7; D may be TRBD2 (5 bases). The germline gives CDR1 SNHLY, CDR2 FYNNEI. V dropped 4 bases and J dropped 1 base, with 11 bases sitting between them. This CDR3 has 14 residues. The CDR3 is CASSVGTGSYEQYF. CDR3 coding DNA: TGTGCCAGCAGTGTAGGTACGGGGTCCTACGAGCAGTACTTC. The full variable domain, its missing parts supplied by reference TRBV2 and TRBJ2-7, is EPEVTQTPSHQVTQMGQEVILRCVPISNHLYFYWYRQILGQKVEFLVSFYNNEISEKSEIFDDQFSVERPDGSNFTLKIRSTKLEDSAMYFCASSVGTGSYEQYFGPGTRLTVT.

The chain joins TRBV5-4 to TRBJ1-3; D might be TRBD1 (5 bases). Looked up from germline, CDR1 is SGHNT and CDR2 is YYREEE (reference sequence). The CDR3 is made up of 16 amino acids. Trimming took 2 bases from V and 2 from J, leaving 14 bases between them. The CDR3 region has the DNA TGTGCCAGCAGCTTCGGGGGTCGAGGCCCTGGAAACACCATATATTTT. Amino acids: CASSFGGRGPGNTIYF. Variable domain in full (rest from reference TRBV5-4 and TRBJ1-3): ETGVTQSPTHLIKTRGQQVTLRCSSQSGHNTVSWYQQALGQGPQFIFQYYREEENGRGNFPPRFSGLQFPNYSSELNVNALELDDSALYLCASSFGGRGPGNTIYFGEGSWLTVV.